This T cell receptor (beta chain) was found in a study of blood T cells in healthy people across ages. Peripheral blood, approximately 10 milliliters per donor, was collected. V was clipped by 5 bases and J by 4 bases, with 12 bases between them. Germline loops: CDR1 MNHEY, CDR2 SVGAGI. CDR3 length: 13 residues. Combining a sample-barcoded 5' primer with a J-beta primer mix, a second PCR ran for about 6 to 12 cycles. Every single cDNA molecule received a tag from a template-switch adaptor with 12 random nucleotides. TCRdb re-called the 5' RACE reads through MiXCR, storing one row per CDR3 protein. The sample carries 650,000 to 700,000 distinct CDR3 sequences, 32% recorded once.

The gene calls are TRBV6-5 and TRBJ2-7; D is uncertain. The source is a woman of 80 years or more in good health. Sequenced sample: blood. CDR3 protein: CASSIRTDYEQYF. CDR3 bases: TGTGCCAGCAGTATTCGGACGGATTACGAGCAGTACTTC.